The rows below give T cell receptor beta chains drawn from one sample of a study of spatial heterogeneity in lung cancer. MiXCR was run by TCRdb on the 5' RACE reads, yielding one entry per CDR3 protein. The sample lists some 25,000 distinct CDR3 sequences, approximately 4.6% occurring once. This sample comprised PBMCs, obtained at surgery. These receptors all come from a male donor with early-stage non-small cell lung cancer. CDR3s include the opening cysteine and the closing phenylalanine or tryptophan.

v_call cdr3_length cdr3_aa
TRBV5-1 16 CASSFGAGATYNEQFF
TRBV6-2/TRBV6-3 17 CASSYFSFGTENSPLHF
TRBV5-1 18 CTSSLGTNERGFDEKLFF
TRBV20-1 14 CSAREGGGMETQYF
TRBV29-1 11 CTSRPETEAFF
TRBV6-4 16 CASINCLGERGDTQYF
TRBV20-1 13 CSARGTGSYGYTF
TRBV27 14 CASSWASGTYEQYF
TRBV7-2 11 CASAGLNVLTF
TRBV7-9 12 CASSPAGYEQYF